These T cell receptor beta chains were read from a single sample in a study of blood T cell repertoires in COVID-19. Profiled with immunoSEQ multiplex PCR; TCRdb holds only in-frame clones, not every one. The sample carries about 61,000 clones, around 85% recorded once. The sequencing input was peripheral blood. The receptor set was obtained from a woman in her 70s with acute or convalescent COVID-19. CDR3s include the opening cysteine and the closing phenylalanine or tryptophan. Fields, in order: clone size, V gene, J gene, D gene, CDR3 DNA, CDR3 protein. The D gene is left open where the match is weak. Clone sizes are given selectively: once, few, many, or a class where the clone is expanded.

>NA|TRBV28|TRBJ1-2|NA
TGTGCCAGCAGCGACAGCTATACGGGCTACACCTTC
CASSDSYTGYTF
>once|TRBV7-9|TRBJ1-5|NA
TGTGCCAGCAGCTTAGGACAGCCCAATCAGCCCCAGCATTTT
CASSLGQPNQPQHF
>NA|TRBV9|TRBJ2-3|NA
TGTGCCACCGACCGACTAGGTGTAGATACGCAGTATTTT
CATDRLGVDTQYF
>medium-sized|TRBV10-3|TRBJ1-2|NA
TGTGCCATCAGTGACCTTGGGACTTTCGAGCTCTATGGCTACACCTTC
CAISDLGTFELYGYTF
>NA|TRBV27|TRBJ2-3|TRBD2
TGTGCCAGCAGTCCGGGACTAGCGGGGCTCACAGATACGCAGTATTTT
CASSPGLAGLTDTQYF
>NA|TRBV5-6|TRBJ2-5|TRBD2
TGTGCCAGCAGCCCCAGAGCGGGGGGGCTGGGAGAGACCCAGTACTTC
CASSPRAGGLGETQYF
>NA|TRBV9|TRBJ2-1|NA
TGTGCCAGCAGCGTACGTAGCTTTGTCCCCTACAATGAGCAGTTCTTC
CASSVRSFVPYNEQFF
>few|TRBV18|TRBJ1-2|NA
TGTGCCAGCTCACCTCTACCGGCGGCTAACTATGGCTACACCTTC
CASSPLPAANYGYTF
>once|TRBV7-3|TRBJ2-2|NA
TGTGCCAGCTCCAGGGTTGAAACCGGGGAGCTGTTTTTT
CASSRVETGELFF
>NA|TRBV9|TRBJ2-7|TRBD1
TGTGCCAGCAGCGATAACCGGGACAGAACCTACGAGCAGTACTTC
CASSDNRDRTYEQYF
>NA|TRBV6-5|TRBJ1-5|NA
TGTGCCAGCAGTCCCCTAGACAGGAAAGATGAGCCCCAGCATTTT
CASSPLDRKDEPQHF
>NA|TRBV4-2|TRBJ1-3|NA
TGTGCCAGCAGCCAATCCTACAGGGAGACAGGAAACACCATATATTTT
CASSQSYRETGNTIYF
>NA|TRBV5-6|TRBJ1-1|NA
TGTGCCAGCAGCTGGCAGTCGGGGGTGGCGACTTTCTTT
CASSWQSGVATFF
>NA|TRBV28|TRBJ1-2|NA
TGTGCCAGCAGTTCCTACAGGGAGCGGTACGGCTACACCTTC
CASSSYRERYGYTF
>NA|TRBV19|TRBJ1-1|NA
TGTGCCAGTAGTTGGGCAGGAGGGGACACTGAAGCTTTCTTT
CASSWAGGDTEAFF
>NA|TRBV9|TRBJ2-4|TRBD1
TGTGCCAGCAGCGATCGGACAGGGGAGACGAACATTCAGTACTTC
CASSDRTGETNIQYF
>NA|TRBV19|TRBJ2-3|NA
TGTGCCAGTAGTCGCGGGGCCACAGATACGCAGTATTTT
CASSRGATDTQYF
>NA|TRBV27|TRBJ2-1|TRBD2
TGTGCCAGCATCCAGCGGGGGCTCTCCTACAATGAGCAGTTCTTC
CASIQRGLSYNEQFF
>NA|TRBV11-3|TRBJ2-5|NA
TGTGCCAGCAGCTCTACAGGGACCCAAGAGACCCAGTACTTC
CASSSTGTQETQYF
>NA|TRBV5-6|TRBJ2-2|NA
TGTGCCAGCAGCTTGCGACAGCCAGGCGGGGAGCTGTTTTTT
CASSLRQPGGELFF
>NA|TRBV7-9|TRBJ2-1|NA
TGTGCCAGCAGCTTAGTTGGCGGAAAAACTTCCAATGAGCAGTTCTTC
CASSLVGGKTSNEQFF
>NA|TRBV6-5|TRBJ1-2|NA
TGTGCCAGCAGTTACGGGAGTGGAACAGGGACTATCTACACCTTC
CASSYGSGTGTIYTF
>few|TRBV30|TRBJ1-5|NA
TGTGCCGGACCCCGGAGGGACCCCTTGAGCAATCAGCCCCAGCATTTT
CAGPRRDPLSNQPQHF
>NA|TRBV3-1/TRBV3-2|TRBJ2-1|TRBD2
TGTGCCAGCAGCCGCACGGGGGGGTCGAGCTCCTACAATGAGCAGTTCTTC
CASSRTGGSSSYNEQFF
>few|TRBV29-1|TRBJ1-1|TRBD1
TGCAGCGGCCACAGGGGGCGGAACACTGAAGCTTTCTTT
CSGHRGRNTEAFF
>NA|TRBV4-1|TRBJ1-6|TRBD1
TGCGCCAGCAGCCAATGGACAGGGGAATCACCCCTCCACTTT
CASSQWTGESPLHF
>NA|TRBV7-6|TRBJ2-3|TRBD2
TGTGCCAGCAGCTTAGACGCTGGCGGGGGGCGCACAGATACGCAGTATTTT
CASSLDAGGGRTDTQYF
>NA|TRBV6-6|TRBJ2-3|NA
TGTGCCAGCACTAACAGGGCAGATACGCAGTATTTT
CASTNRADTQYF
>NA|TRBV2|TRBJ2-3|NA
TGTGCCAGCAAAGGGGGGACTACGTCAGCAGATACGCAGTATTTT
CASKGGTTSADTQYF
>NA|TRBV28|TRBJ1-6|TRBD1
TGTGCCAGCAGTTTAGGTTCAGGGGGATATTCACCCCTCCACTTT
CASSLGSGGYSPLHF
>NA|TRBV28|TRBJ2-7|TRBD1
TGTGCCAGCAGTTTATTGGACAGGGGATACAAGCAGTACTTC
CASSLLDRGYKQYF
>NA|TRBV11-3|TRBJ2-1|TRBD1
TGTGCCAGCAGGGCTACAGGGGGCAGCTACAATGAGCAGTTCTTC
CASRATGGSYNEQFF
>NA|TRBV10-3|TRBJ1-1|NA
TGTGCCATCAATCCGGGATTAGGCACTGAAGCTTTCTTT
CAINPGLGTEAFF
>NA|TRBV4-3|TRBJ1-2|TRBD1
TGCGCCAGCAGCCAAGGGACAGGGGCGGGCTACACCTTC
CASSQGTGAGYTF
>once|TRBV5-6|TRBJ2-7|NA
TGTGCCAGCAGCCTCTACCAGGGGCGGTCCTACGAGCAGTACTTC
CASSLYQGRSYEQYF
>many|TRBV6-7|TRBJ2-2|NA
TGTGCCAGCAGTTTCCGACAGGACCACACCGGGGAGCTGTTTTTT
CASSFRQDHTGELFF